The following is a T cell receptor (beta chain) sequence with its context. The data were produced by immunoSEQ multiplex PCR, yet TCRdb's version contains in-frame clones alone and is incomplete. The sample comprises fewer than 55,000 clones, roughly 80% of which are singletons, and around 13% rests with the top ten. The CDR3 covers 12 residues. Germline CDR1 and CDR2: MGHDK and SYGVNS. Between the trimmed V and J ends, which lost 6 bases and 7 bases, there was a span of 12 bases. This entry is derived from a study of identifying expanded T cells in peripheral blood. The specimen was blood. The V call is TRBV25-1, the J call TRBJ1-2; maybe TRBD1 (6 bases). This receptor was identified in a person aged 18-69 years in good health. The DNA of the CDR3 is TGTGCCAGCAGCCCTACAGGGCTTGGCTACACCTTC. Translated, it gives CASSPTGLGYTF.